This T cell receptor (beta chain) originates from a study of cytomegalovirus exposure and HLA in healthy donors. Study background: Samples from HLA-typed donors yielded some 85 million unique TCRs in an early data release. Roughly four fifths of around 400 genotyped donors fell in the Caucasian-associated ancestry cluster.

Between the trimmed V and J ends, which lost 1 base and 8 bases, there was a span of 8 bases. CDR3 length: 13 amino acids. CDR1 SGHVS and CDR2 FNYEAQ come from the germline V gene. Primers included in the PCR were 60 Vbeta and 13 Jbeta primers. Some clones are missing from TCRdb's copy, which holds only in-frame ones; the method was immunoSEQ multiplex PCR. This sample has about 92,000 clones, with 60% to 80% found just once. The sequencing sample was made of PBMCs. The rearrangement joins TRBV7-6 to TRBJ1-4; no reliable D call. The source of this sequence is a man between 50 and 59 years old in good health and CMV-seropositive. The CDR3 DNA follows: TGTGCCAGCAGCTTAGGGCCCTCCGAAAAACTGTTTTTT. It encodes CASSLGPSEKLFF.